Listed here are 24 T cell receptor beta chains from one sample, sequenced in a study of technical replicates of blood from a few donors. The method was immunoSEQ multiplex PCR; TCRdb's version includes in-frame clones alone and lacks a portion of them. The data show roughly 100,000 clones, 90% to 96% seen once. The sequenced sample consisted of T cells isolated from PBMCs. These receptors originate from a human donor in good health.

The gene calls are TRBV19 and TRBJ1-2, with a tentative D call TRBD1 (5 bases). V lost 5 bases, J lost 1 base, and 11 bases lay in between. The CDR3 spans 14 residues. Germline V gene data show CDR1 as LNHDA and CDR2 as SQIVND (reference sequence). The DNA of the CDR3 is TGTGCCAGTAGTTCCGACAGACTTAACTATGGCTACACCTTC. Its translation is CASSSDRLNYGYTF. Full variable domain (missing parts from reference TRBV19 and TRBJ1-2): DGGITQSPKYLFRKEGQNVTLSCEQNLNHDAMYWYRQDPGQGLRLIYYSQIVNDFQKGDIAEGYSVSREKKESFPLTVTSAQKNPTAFYLCASSSDRLNYGYTFGSGTRLTVV.

In DNA, the CDR3 is TGTGCCAGCAGCTTAACGCTCCCGGCTAGCGGGGTCGAGCAGTACTTC. Its translation: CASSLTLPASGVEQYF. The chain has TRBV11-2 and TRBJ2-7; 9 positions agree with TRBD2. Germline CDR1 is SGHAT and CDR2 is FQNNGV. With 2 bases clipped from V and 6 bases from J, the junction kept 11 bases outside the gene matches. This CDR3 comprises 16 residues.

The gene calls are TRBV27 and TRBJ1-4; 8 bases match TRBD1. V lost 10 bases and J lost 0; bases outside the gene matches: 7. CDR3 size: 15 residues. Per germline, CDR1 MNHEY and CDR2 SMNVEV (reference sequence). In DNA, the CDR3 is TGTGCCACCTCGGAGGGACAGGCAACTAATGAAAAACTGTTTTTT. This translates into CATSEGQATNEKLFF.

This clone was seen just once. This chain uses TRBV4-1 with TRBJ2-5; 9 nucleotides match TRBD1. CDR3 size: 15 residues. Germline V gene sequence: CDR1 MGHRA, CDR2 YSYEKL. The V gene end was trimmed by 0 bases and the J gene end by 5 bases; junction bases not matched to a gene: 4. As DNA, the CDR3 is TGCGCCAGCAGCCAAGAGGGACAGGGAGCGGAGACCCAGTACTTC. Translated, it gives CASSQEGQGAETQYF.

This chain links TRBV9 with TRBJ2-5; 8 bases agree with TRBD2. V lost 1 base and J lost 0; bases outside the gene matches: 2. The CDR3 runs 15 residues. Germline V CDR1 and CDR2: SGDLS, YYNGEE. The CDR3 spells CASSVSSGYQETQYF. CDR3 bases: TGTGCCAGCAGCGTATCTAGCGGGTACCAAGAGACCCAGTACTTC.

This clone has more than one count but fewer than ten. The rearrangement joins TRBV25-1 to TRBJ1-4; TRBD1 matches at 10 bases. From germline, CDR1 is MGHDK and CDR2 SYGVNS. The CDR3 totals 14 residues. The V segment lost 2 bases and the J segment 8 bases; nucleotides outside the gene matches: 2. For the CDR3, the DNA is TGTGCCAGCAGTGAACGGACAGGGGGGGAAAAACTGTTTTTT. Protein sequence: CASSERTGGEKLFF.

V usage is TRBV9 and J usage is TRBJ2-1, with 8 bases lining up with TRBD2. In germline, CDR1 is SGDLS, CDR2 YYNGEE. The CDR3 runs to 16 residues. J gave up 2 bases and V 4 bases, and 8 bases lay outside the gene matches. The DNA for the CDR3 is TGTGCCAGCAGCCCCGGTGGTAGCGGGGCCTACAATGAGCAGTTCTTC. Translated, it gives CASSPGGSGAYNEQFF.

The chain combines TRBV11-2 with TRBJ1-4; 8 positions agree with TRBD1. The germline gives CDR1 SGHAT, CDR2 FQNNGV. Losses at the gene ends were 5 bases for V and 8 bases for J; bases not matched to a gene: 10. This CDR3 contains 15 residues. CDR3 loop: CASSKIQGGREKLFF. CDR3 DNA: TGTGCCAGCAGCAAGATACAGGGGGGGCGGGAAAAACTGTTTTTT.

This clone showed up just a few times. The chain joins TRBV28 to TRBJ2-1, with a possible D match to TRBD2 (6 bases). CDR1 MDHEN and CDR2 SYDVKM come from the germline V gene. This CDR3 region has 16 residues. The V end was cut by 2 bases, the J end by 1 base, with 12 bases between. The CDR3 DNA reads as TGTGCCAGCAGTTTAGGAGGGTATGGGTCCTACAATGAGCAGTTCTTC. Translated: CASSLGGYGSYNEQFF.

V and J are TRBV7-2 and TRBJ2-7; no definite D call. Germline V CDR1 and CDR2: SGHTA, FQGNSA. The CDR3 consists of 11 residues. Between the trimmed V and J ends, which lost 4 bases and 3 bases, there was a span of 4 bases. The CDR3 nucleotides read TGTGCCAGCAGCTCCCACTACGAGCAGTACTTC. It codes for CASSSHYEQYF.

The chain has TRBV4-3 and TRBJ2-1; TRBD1 is a possible D gene (6 bases). This CDR3 has 16 residues. V gave up 0 bases and J gave up 4 bases, with 13 bases separating them. Germline V gene data show CDR1 as LGHNA and CDR2 as YSLEER. For the CDR3, the DNA is TGCGCCAGCAGCCAAGAGTACAGGACAGCATACAATGAGCAGTTCTTC. It specifies CASSQEYRTAYNEQFF.

V usage is TRBV11-3 and J usage is TRBJ2-3, with TRBD2 matching 12 bases. The V gene end was trimmed by 1 base and the J gene end by 6 bases; junction bases not matched to a gene: 2. In germline, CDR1 is SGHNT, CDR2 YENEEA. The CDR3 runs 15 residues. The CDR3 DNA sequence: TGTGCCAGCAGCTTAGGGACTAGCGGGGTTGATACGCAGTATTTT. Its translation is CASSLGTSGVDTQYF.

The chain combines TRBV9 with TRBJ2-7; D possibly corresponds to TRBD2 (6 bases). V gave up 0 bases and J gave up 3 bases, with 13 bases separating them. The CDR3 spans 15 residues. CDR1 SGDLS and CDR2 YYNGEE come from the germline V gene. The CDR3 nucleotides are TGTGCCAGCAGCGTAGCTACGGGGGAAGGCTACGAGCAGTACTTC. Amino acid sequence: CASSVATGEGYEQYF. The full variable domain, rest sourced from reference TRBV9 and TRBJ2-7, is DSGVTQTPKHLITATGQRVTLRCSPRSGDLSVYWYQQSLDQGLQFLIQYYNGEERAKGNILERFSAQQFPDLHSELNLSSLELGDSALYFCASSVATGEGYEQYFGPGTRLTVT.

The chain combines TRBV11-3 with TRBJ2-7; 13 nucleotides line up with TRBD2. The CDR3 extends over 16 amino acids. Germline lookup yields CDR1 SGHNT and CDR2 YENEEA. The V segment lost 5 bases and the J segment 5 bases; nucleotides outside the gene matches: 9. DNA of the CDR3: TGTGCCAGCAGCGGGGGAGGACTAGCGGGAGTCCACGAGCAGTACTTC. Amino acids: CASSGGGLAGVHEQYF.

CDR3 nucleotide sequence: TGTGCCAGCAGCCCTGTAGTACGGAACACTGAAGCTTTCTTT. Translation gives CASSPVVRNTEAFF. This chain connects TRBV5-5 to TRBJ1-1; D ambiguous. The germline gives CDR1 SGHKS, CDR2 YYEKEE (reference sequence). Trimming pared 4 bases from V and 1 base from J, leaving 11 bases between. The CDR3 is 14 amino acids. The variable domain in full, with the rest retrieved from reference TRBV5-5 and TRBJ1-1, is DAGVTQSPTHLIKTRGQQVTLRCSPISGHKSVSWYQQVLGQGPQFIFQYYEKEERGRGNFPDRFSARQFPNYSSELNVNALLLGDSALYLCASSPVVRNTEAFFGQGTRLTVV.

The rearrangement uses TRBV5-5 and TRBJ2-3; possibly TRBD2 for D (5 bases). Trimming removed 0 bases at V and 0 bases at J, with 8 bases between. CDR1 and CDR2 from the germline V gene are SGHKS and YYEKEE (reference sequence). The CDR3 has 15 residues. The CDR3 DNA sequence: TGTGCCAGCAGCTTGGCCGGAGGTAGCACAGATACGCAGTATTTT. Translating gives CASSLAGGSTDTQYF.

This clone was seen only once. This chain links TRBV6-1 with TRBJ1-1; D gene unclear. The CDR3 consists of 12 residues. The ends were cut back, 2 bases at V and 4 bases at J, with 5 bases in the middle. The germline V gene has CDR1 MNHNS and CDR2 SASEGT. Here the CDR3 reads CASSEIFTEAFF. CDR3 nucleotide sequence: TGTGCCAGCAGTGAAATCTTCACTGAAGCTTTCTTT.

In DNA, the CDR3 is TGTGCCAGTAGTCCCCAGGGAGGGGGGGGGAATCAGCCCCAGCATTTT. Translation: CASSPQGGGGNQPQHF. The chain couples TRBV19 to TRBJ1-5; D is possibly TRBD1 (6 bases). This CDR3 is 16 amino acids long. V was clipped by 5 bases and J by 4 bases, with 18 bases between them. Germline V gene lookup returns CDR1 LNHDA and CDR2 SQIVND (reference sequence).

Only a few counts were recorded for this clone. The rearrangement uses TRBV11-2 and TRBJ1-1, with D unresolved. The CDR3 contains 13 residues. Trimming removed 1 base from V and 4 bases from J, with 7 bases in between. Per the germline V gene, CDR1 is SGHAT and CDR2 is FQNNGV. The CDR3 DNA reads TGTGCCAGCAGCTTAGCCCTTTTCACTGAAGCTTTCTTT. Its protein product is CASSLALFTEAFF.

This sequence joins TRBV4-2 and TRBJ2-2; TRBD2 aligns across 7 bases. The ends lost 0 bases at V and 1 base at J; junction bases unmatched: 8. This CDR3 region has 18 residues. The germline V gene has CDR1 LGHNA and CDR2 YNFKEQ. CDR3 DNA sequence: TGTGCCAGCAGCCAAGACTCCTCTAGCGGAGAGAACACCGGGGAGCTGTTTTTT. It is translated as CASSQDSSSGENTGELFF.

The chain has TRBV6-5 and TRBJ2-1, with TRBD1 as a possible D gene (5 bases). This CDR3 is 11 amino acids long. Germline CDR1 and CDR2: MNHEY and SVGAGI. The V end lost 7 bases, the J end lost 12 bases, and 13 bases lay between the germline ends. The chain's CDR3 is CASNQGHWQFF. DNA for the CDR3: TGTGCCAGCAACCAGGGTCATTGGCAGTTCTTC.

V and J are TRBV28 and TRBJ2-7; 9 bases are a match to TRBD2. This CDR3 is built from 15 residues. Germline loops: CDR1 MDHEN, CDR2 SYDVKM. Trimming took 4 bases from V and 6 from J; bases not matched to a gene: 10. The CDR3 loop is CASSSSLAGVGEQYF. In DNA, the CDR3 is TGTGCCAGCAGTTCATCCTTAGCGGGAGTGGGCGAGCAGTACTTC.

This sequence joins TRBV5-1 and TRBJ1-2; 7 nucleotides align to TRBD1. This CDR3 has 13 residues. With V trimmed by 2 bases and J by 8 bases, 6 bases remained unmatched. CDR1 SGHRS and CDR2 YFSETQ come from the germline V gene. CDR3 nucleotides: TGCGCCAGCAGCTTCGAACCGGGACAGGGCTACACCTTC. This translates into CASSFEPGQGYTF.

V is TRBV6-1 and J is TRBJ2-1; 8 bases match TRBD1. The CDR3 loop spans 15 amino acids. From germline, CDR1 is MNHNS and CDR2 SASEGT. With V trimmed by 8 bases and J by 0 bases, 6 bases remained unmatched. The CDR3 DNA reads TGTGCCAGCGGTCGGGGGACAGGCTCCTACAATGAGCAGTTCTTC. It codes for CASGRGTGSYNEQFF.